This entry describes one T cell receptor beta chain. This entry is derived from a study of control samples from healthy donors and cancer patients. The germline CDR1 and CDR2 sequences are ENHRY and SYGVKD. The CDR3 spans 13 residues. Trimming removed 6 bases from V and 1 base from J, with 9 bases in between. Assay used: immunoSEQ multiplex PCR; TCRdb lists only in-frame clones, some missing. The data contain 55,000 to 65,000 clones, about 90% of them singletons. This clonotype originated in a woman aged 60 to 75 with lung cancer. Sequences were obtained from PBMCs. The J gene is TRBJ1-1, the V gene TRBV10-3; no clear D gene. CDR3 in DNA: TGTGCCATCAGCTCGTCAGGGAACACTGAAGCTTTCTTT. This codes for CAISSSGNTEAFF.